The source of this T cell receptor beta chain is a study of blood T cell repertoires in COVID-19. Study background: The origin of the acute and convalescent COVID-19 samples was the United States, Italy and Spain. Sample material is recorded as cDNA or gDNA derived from T cells, B-cell-depleted T cells, or PBMCs.

Repertoires were generated with immunoSEQ multiplex PCR, while TCRdb's copy carries only in-frame clones and drops some. This sample has about 150,000 clones, with about 80% found just once. V lost 4 bases and J 0 bases, leaving 13 bases between the germline ends. The germline V gene encodes CDR1 LGHDT and CDR2 YNNKEL (reference sequence). The CDR3 spans 16 residues. This sequence joins TRBV3-1 (or the pseudogene TRBV3-2) and TRBJ2-4; tentatively, D is TRBD2 (5 bases). The source is a woman in her sixties or seventies with acute or convalescent COVID-19. Sequencing used peripheral blood. CDR3 sequence (DNA): TGTGCCAGCAGCCCTAGCCTATCGGGAGCCAAAAACATTCAGTACTTC. Amino acids: CASSPSLSGAKNIQYF.